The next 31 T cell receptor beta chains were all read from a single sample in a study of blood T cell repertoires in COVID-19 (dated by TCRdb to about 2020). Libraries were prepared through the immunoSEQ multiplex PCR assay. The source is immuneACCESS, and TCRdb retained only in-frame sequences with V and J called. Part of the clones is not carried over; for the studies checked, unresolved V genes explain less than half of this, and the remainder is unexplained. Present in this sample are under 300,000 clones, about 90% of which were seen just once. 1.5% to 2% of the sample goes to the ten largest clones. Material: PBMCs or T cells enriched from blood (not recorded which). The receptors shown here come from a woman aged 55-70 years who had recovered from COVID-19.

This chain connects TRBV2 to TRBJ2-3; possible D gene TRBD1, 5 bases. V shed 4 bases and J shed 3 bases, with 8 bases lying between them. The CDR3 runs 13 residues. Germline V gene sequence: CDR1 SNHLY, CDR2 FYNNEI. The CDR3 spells CASSARATDTQYF. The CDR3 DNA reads TGTGCCAGCAGTGCCAGGGCGACAGATACGCAGTATTTT.

The CDR3 DNA reads as TGTGCCAGCAGCTTATCCCGGGAGGGGCTAGCCAAAAACATTCAGTACTTC. This encodes CASSLSREGLAKNIQYF. The chain joins TRBV13 to TRBJ2-4, with TRBD2 identical over 8 bases. Looked up from germline, CDR1 is PRHDT and CDR2 is FYEKMQ (reference sequence). The CDR3 sequence is 17 residues long. V lost 2 bases and J lost 0; bases outside the gene matches: 6.

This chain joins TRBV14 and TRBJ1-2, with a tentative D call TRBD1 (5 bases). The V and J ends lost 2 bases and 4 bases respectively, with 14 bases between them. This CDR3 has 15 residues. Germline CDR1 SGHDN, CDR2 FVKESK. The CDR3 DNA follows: TGTGCCAGCAGCCAATTCCCAGGGTGGGGCTATGGCTACACCTTC. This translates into CASSQFPGWGYGYTF.

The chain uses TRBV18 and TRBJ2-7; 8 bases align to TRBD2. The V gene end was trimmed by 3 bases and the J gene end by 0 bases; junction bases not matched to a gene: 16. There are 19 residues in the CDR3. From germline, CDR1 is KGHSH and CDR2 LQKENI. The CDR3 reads CASSPPAGASRDLSYEQYF. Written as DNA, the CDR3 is TGTGCCAGCTCACCCCCAGCGGGGGCGTCACGCGACCTCTCCTACGAGCAGTACTTC.

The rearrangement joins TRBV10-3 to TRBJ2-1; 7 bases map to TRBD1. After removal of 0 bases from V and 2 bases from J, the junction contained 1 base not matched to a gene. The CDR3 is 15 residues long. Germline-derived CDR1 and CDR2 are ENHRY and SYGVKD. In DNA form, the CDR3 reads TGTGCCATCAGTGAGTCGCAGGGGGCCTACAATGAGCAGTTCTTC. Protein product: CAISESQGAYNEQFF.

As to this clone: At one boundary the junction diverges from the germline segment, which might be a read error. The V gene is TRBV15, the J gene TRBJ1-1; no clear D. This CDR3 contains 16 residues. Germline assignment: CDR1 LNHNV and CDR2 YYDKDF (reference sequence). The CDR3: CATGSSLTSVKTEAFF. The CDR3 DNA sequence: TGTGCCACCGGATCTTCCCTCACAAGCGTGAAGACTGAAGCTTTCTTT.

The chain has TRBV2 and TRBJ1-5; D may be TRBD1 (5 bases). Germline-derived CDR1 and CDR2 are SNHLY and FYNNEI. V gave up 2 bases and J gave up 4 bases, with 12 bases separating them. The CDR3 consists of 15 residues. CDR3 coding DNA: TGTGCCAGCAGTGAACTCCGCAGGGTAAATCAGCCCCAGCATTTT. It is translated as CASSELRRVNQPQHF.

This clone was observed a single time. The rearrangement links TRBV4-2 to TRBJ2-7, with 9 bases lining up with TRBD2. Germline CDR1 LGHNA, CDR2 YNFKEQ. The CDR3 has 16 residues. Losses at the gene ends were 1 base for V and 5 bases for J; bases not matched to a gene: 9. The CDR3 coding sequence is TGTGCCAGCAGCCAAGTAGTAGCGGGAGCTATGGACGAGCAGTACTTC. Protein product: CASSQVVAGAMDEQYF.

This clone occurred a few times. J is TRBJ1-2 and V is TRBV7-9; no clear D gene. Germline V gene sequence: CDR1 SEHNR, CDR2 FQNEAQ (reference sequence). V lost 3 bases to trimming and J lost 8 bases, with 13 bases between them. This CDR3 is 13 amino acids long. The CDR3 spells CASSFEGRPGYTF. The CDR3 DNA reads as TGTGCCAGCAGCTTTGAAGGGAGGCCGGGCTACACCTTC.

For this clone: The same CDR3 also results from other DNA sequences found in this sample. CDR3 bases: TGTGCCACCAGTGATTCGAGGGGGGGAGGAGAGACCCAGTACTTC. Translating it yields CATSDSRGGGETQYF. The genes are TRBV24-1 and TRBJ2-5; a possible D gene is TRBD2 (7 bases). The CDR3 loop spans 15 amino acids. Germline loops: CDR1 KGHDR, CDR2 SFDVKD. V lost 2 bases to trimming and J lost 4 bases, with 13 bases between them.

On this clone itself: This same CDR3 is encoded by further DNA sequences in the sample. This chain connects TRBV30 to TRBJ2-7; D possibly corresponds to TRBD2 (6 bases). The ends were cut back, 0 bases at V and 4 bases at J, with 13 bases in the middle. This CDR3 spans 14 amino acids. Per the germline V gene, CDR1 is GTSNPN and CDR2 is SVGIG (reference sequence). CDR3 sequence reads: CAWSVGGAGYEQYF. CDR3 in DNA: TGTGCCTGGAGTGTTGGCGGGGCTGGTTACGAGCAGTACTTC.

The CDR3 DNA sequence: TGTGCCAGGGGGCTTAACAGGGGTTCGGCTGAAGCTTTCTTT. As protein: CARGLNRGSAEAFF. The V call is TRBV19, the J call TRBJ1-1, with 7 nucleotides matching TRBD1. J gave up 6 bases and V 9 bases, and 13 bases lay outside the gene matches. This CDR3 has 14 amino acids. Germline lookup yields CDR1 LNHDA and CDR2 SQIVND (reference sequence).

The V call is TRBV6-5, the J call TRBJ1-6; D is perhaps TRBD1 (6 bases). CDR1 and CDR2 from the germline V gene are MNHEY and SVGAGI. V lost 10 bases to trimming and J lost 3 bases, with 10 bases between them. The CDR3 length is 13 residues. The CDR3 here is CATRQDYNSPLHF. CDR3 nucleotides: TGTGCCACCCGACAGGACTATAATTCACCCCTCCACTTT.

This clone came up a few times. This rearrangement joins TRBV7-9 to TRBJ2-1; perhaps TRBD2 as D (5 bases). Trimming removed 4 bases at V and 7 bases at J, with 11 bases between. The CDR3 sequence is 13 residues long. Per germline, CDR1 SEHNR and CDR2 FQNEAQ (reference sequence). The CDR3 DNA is TGTGCCAGCAGCTGGACTGGCAGAAATGAGCAGTTCTTC. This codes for CASSWTGRNEQFF.

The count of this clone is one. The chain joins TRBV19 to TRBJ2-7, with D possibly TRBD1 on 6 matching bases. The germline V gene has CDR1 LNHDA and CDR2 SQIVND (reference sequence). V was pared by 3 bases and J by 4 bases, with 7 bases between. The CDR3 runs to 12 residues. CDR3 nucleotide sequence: TGTGCCAGTAGTATTCAGGGGTACGAGCAGTACTTC. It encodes CASSIQGYEQYF. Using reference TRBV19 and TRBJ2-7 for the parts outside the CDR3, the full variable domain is DGGITQSPKYLFRKEGQNVTLSCEQNLNHDAMYWYRQDPGQGLRLIYYSQIVNDFQKGDIAEGYSVSREKKESFPLTVTSAQKNPTAFYLCASSIQGYEQYFGPGTRLTVT.

The DNA for the CDR3 is TGTGCCAGCAGCTTGAGGACAGGGGGTTCACCCCTCCACTTT. It translates to CASSLRTGGSPLHF. This chain uses TRBV5-4 with TRBJ1-6, with 10 bases lining up with TRBD1. Trimming took 1 base from V and 9 from J; bases not matched to a gene: 1. This CDR3 has 14 amino acids. CDR1 is SGHNT, CDR2 YYREEE, per germline (reference sequence).

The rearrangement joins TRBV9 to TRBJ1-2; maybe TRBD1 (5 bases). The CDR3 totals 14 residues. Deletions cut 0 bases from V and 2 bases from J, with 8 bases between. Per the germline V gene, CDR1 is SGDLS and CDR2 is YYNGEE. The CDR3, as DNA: TGTGCCAGCAGCGTAGTTGGGGGGAACTATGGCTACACCTTC. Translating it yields CASSVVGGNYGYTF. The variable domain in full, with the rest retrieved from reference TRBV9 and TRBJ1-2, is DSGVTQTPKHLITATGQRVTLRCSPRSGDLSVYWYQQSLDQGLQFLIQYYNGEERAKGNILERFSAQQFPDLHSELNLSSLELGDSALYFCASSVVGGNYGYTFGSGTRLTVV.

The chain's CDR3 is CASSSVGSYGYTF. The CDR3 DNA follows: TGTGCCAGCAGCTCCGTAGGGAGTTATGGCTACACCTTC. The rearrangement uses TRBV7-9 and TRBJ1-2; D is ambiguous. From germline, CDR1 is SEHNR and CDR2 FQNEAQ (reference sequence). This CDR3 spans 13 amino acids. Trimming took off 4 bases at V and 5 bases at J, with 11 bases between the two ends.

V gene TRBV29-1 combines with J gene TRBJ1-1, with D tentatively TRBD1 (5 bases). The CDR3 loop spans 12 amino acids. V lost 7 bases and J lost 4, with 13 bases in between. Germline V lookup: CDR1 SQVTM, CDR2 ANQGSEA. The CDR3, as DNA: TGCAGCGATCAACCCGGGGGCACTGAAGCTTTCTTT. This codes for CSDQPGGTEAFF.

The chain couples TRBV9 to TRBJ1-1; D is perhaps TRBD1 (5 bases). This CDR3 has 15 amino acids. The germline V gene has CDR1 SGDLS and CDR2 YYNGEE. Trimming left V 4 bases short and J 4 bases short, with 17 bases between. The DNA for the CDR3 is TGTGCCAGCAGCCTCCTGGGGTCCGGGGGCACTGAAGCTTTCTTT. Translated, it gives CASSLLGSGGTEAFF.

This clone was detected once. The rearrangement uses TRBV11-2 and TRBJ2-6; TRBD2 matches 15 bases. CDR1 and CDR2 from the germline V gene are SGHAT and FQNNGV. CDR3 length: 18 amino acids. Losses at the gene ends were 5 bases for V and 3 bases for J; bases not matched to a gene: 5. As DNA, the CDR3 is TGTGCCAGCAGCCTCGGACTAGCGGGAGGGTTTGGGGCCAACGTCCTGACTTTC. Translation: CASSLGLAGGFGANVLTF.

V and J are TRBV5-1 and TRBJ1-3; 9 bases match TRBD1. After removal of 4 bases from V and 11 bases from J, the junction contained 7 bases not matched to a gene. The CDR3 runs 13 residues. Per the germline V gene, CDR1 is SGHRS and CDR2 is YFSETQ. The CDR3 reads CASSMGQGAAIYF. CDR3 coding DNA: TGCGCCAGCAGCATGGGACAGGGAGCCGCCATATATTTT.

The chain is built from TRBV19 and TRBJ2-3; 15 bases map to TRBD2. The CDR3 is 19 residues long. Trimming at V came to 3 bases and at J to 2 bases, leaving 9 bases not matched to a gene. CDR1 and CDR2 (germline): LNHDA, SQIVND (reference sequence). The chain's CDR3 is CASSMERTSGRGFTDTQYF. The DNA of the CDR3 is TGTGCCAGTAGTATGGAAAGGACTAGCGGGAGGGGTTTCACAGATACGCAGTATTTT.

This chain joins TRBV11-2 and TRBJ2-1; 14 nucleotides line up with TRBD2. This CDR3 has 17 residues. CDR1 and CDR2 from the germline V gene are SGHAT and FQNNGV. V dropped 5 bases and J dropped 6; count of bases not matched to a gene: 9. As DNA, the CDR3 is TGTGCCAGCAGCACCGGGACTAGCGGGGGCCGTGTCAATGAGCAGTTCTTC. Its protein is CASSTGTSGGRVNEQFF.

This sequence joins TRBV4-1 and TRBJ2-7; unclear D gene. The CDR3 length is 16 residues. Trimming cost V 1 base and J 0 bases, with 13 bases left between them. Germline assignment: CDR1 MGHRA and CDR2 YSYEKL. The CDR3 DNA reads TGCGCCAGCAGCCAAGTCGCAGGTGAGAGCTCCTACGAGCAGTACTTC. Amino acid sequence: CASSQVAGESSYEQYF.

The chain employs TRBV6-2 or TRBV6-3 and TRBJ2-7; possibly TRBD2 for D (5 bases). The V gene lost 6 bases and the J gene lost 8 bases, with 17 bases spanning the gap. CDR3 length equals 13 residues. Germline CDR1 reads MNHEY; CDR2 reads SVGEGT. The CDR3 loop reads CASSEGSNYQQYF. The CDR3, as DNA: TGTGCCAGCAGCGAGGGTTCGAACTATCAGCAGTACTTC.

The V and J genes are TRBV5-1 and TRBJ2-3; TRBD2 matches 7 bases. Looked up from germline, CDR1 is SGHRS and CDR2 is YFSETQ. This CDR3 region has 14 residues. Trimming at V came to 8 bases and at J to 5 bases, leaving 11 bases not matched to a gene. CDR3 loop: CASCKGRAEDTQYF. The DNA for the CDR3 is TGCGCCAGTTGTAAAGGGAGGGCCGAAGATACGCAGTATTTT.

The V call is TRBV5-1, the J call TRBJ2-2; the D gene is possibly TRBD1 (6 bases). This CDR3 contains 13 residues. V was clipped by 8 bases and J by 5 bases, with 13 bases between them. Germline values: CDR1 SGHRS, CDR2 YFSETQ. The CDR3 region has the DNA TGCGCCAGTCACAGGGAGCGGACCGGGGAGCTGTTTTTT. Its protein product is CASHRERTGELFF.

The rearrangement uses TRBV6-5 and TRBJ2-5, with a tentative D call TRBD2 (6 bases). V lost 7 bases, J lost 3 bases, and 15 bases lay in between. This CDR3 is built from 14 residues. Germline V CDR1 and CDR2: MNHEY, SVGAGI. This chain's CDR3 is CASTRSRGKETQYF. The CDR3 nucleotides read TGTGCCAGCACCCGTAGTCGCGGGAAAGAGACCCAGTACTTC.

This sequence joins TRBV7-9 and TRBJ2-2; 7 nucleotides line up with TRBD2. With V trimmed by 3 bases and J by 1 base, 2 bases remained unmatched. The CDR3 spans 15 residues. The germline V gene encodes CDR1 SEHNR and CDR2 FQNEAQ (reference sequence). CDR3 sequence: CASSFGGRNTGELFF. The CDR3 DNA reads TGTGCCAGCAGCTTTGGCGGGAGGAACACCGGGGAGCTGTTTTTT.

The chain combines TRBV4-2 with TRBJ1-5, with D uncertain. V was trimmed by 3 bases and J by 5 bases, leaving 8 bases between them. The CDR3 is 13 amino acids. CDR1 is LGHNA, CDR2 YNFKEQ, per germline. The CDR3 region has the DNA TGTGCCAGCAGCCAGGAGACCCATCAGCCCCAGCATTTT. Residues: CASSQETHQPQHF.